Following are 13 T cell receptor beta chains from one sample sequenced in a study of blood T cell repertoires in COVID-19. The table came from immunoSEQ multiplex PCR; TCRdb's copy has only in-frame clones and leaves some out. Counted here are 25,000 to 40,000 clones, 90% occurring once; the ten biggest clones make up roughly 1%. The sample was peripheral blood. The receptor source for this set is a man aged 65 to 79 with active or convalescent COVID-19.

This sequence joins TRBV28 and TRBJ1-4; 8 bases agree with TRBD1. The V segment lost 4 bases and the J segment 7 bases; nucleotides outside the gene matches: 11. CDR3 length equals 16 residues. Germline CDR1 is MDHEN and CDR2 is SYDVKM. CDR3 DNA: TGTGCCAGCAGTTCAGGGGGCGCCGACGGTAGTGAAAAACTGTTTTTT. Protein: CASSSGGADGSEKLFF.

The V call is TRBV5-1, the J call TRBJ1-1; D gene uncertain. CDR3 length: 15 residues. Trimming left V 0 bases short and J 3 bases short, with 12 bases between. Germline-derived CDR1 and CDR2 are SGHRS and YFSETQ. CDR3 sequence: CASSLDPGLDTEAFF. The CDR3 DNA reads TGCGCCAGCAGCTTGGACCCGGGGTTGGACACTGAAGCTTTCTTT.

In DNA form, the CDR3 reads TGTGCCAGCACCAGACAGGGCAGCACCGGGGAGCTGTTTTTT. Translation: CASTRQGSTGELFF. This chain connects TRBV27 to TRBJ2-2, with 7 positions matching TRBD1. J gave up 4 bases and V 7 bases, and 6 bases lay outside the gene matches. This CDR3 has 14 residues. Germline assignment: CDR1 MNHEY and CDR2 SMNVEV (reference sequence).

The CDR3 DNA sequence: TGTGCCAGCAGCTTAAGGGGTGTCGGGACATCGGACACCGGGGAGCTGTTTTTT. Translating gives CASSLRGVGTSDTGELFF. The rearrangement uses TRBV11-3 and TRBJ2-2; D possibly corresponds to TRBD1 (6 bases). Trimming cost V 2 bases and J 3 bases, with 19 bases left between them. Germline values: CDR1 SGHNT, CDR2 YENEEA. The CDR3 length is 18 residues. Based on the CDR3 plus reference TRBV11-3 and TRBJ2-2, the full variable domain is EAGVVQSPRYKIIEKKQPVAFWCNPISGHNTLYWYLQNLGQGPELLIRYENEEAVDDSQLPKDRFSAERLKGVDSTLKIQPAELGDSAVYLCASSLRGVGTSDTGELFFGEGSRLTVL.

The CDR3 spells CASRDRENTEAFF. CDR3 in DNA: TGTGCCAGCAGAGACAGAGAGAACACTGAAGCTTTCTTT. This chain uses TRBV6-6 with TRBJ1-1; D is possibly TRBD1 (5 bases). Trimming cost V 6 bases and J 1 base, with 9 bases left between them. Germline-derived CDR1 and CDR2 are MNHNY and SVGAGI (reference sequence). The CDR3 spans 13 residues.

V is TRBV7-2 and J is TRBJ1-1; no reliable D call. The V and J ends lost 2 bases and 6 bases respectively, with 13 bases between them. The CDR3 has 14 residues. The germline V gene encodes CDR1 SGHTA and CDR2 FQGNSA. This CDR3 reads CASSLTIFGAEAFF. CDR3 DNA sequence: TGTGCCAGCAGCTTAACGATATTCGGGGCTGAAGCTTTCTTT.

The rearrangement uses TRBV19 and TRBJ1-2, with D hard to call. CDR3 length: 15 amino acids. CDR1 is LNHDA and CDR2 is SQIVND in the germline V gene (reference sequence). The V gene lost 2 bases and the J gene lost 3 bases, with 13 bases spanning the gap. The chain's CDR3 is CASSILGGYDYGYTF. CDR3 coding DNA: TGTGCCAGTAGTATACTTGGAGGGTACGACTATGGCTACACCTTC.

The rearrangement uses TRBV5-1 and TRBJ1-6, with TRBD1 matching 9 bases. Germline CDR1 and CDR2: SGHRS and YFSETQ. With V trimmed by 4 bases and J by 7 bases, 3 bases remained unmatched. CDR3 length: 14 residues. In DNA, the CDR3 is TGCGCCAGCAGCCCGGGACAGGGAAATTCACCCCTCCACTTT. Protein product: CASSPGQGNSPLHF.

The chain combines TRBV18 with TRBJ1-6; 7 bases map to TRBD1. V lost 5 bases, J lost 8 bases, and 12 bases stayed unmatched. This CDR3 spans 16 amino acids. Germline V gene data show CDR1 as KGHSH and CDR2 as LQKENI. CDR3 nucleotide sequence: TGTGCCAGCTCAAACCAGGGACAGAATCTTGATTCACCCCTCCACTTT. Translated, it gives CASSNQGQNLDSPLHF.

V is TRBV27 and J is TRBJ2-7, with D possibly being TRBD1 (6 bases). Germline V gene sequence: CDR1 MNHEY, CDR2 SMNVEV (reference sequence). The CDR3 has 14 amino acids. Trimming removed 6 bases from V and 0 bases from J, with 12 bases in between. The CDR3 region has the DNA TGTGCCAGCAGGGTCGGGACAAGCTCCTACGAGCAGTACTTC. Protein sequence: CASRVGTSSYEQYF.

The chain uses TRBV5-1 and TRBJ1-2, with 7 nucleotides matching TRBD1. There are 14 residues in the CDR3. The germline V gene encodes CDR1 SGHRS and CDR2 YFSETQ. The trim removed 4 bases at V and 6 bases at J, leaving 9 bases unmatched. CDR3 loop: CASSPGGRVDGYTF. The CDR3 DNA reads TGCGCCAGCAGCCCAGGGGGTCGAGTGGATGGCTACACCTTC.

The chain couples TRBV28 to TRBJ1-2, with 7 nucleotides matching TRBD1. CDR1 MDHEN and CDR2 SYDVKM come from the germline V gene. The V segment lost 6 bases and the J segment 5 bases; nucleotides outside the gene matches: 3. This CDR3 has 12 amino acids. The CDR3: CASRPTGYGYTF. CDR3 DNA sequence: TGTGCCAGCAGGCCGACAGGGTATGGCTACACCTTC.

The V and J genes are TRBV2 and TRBJ2-1; 7 positions match TRBD1. V was clipped by 1 base and J by 10 bases; unmatched bases: 10. Germline CDR1 is SNHLY and CDR2 is FYNNEI. The CDR3 covers 15 residues. The DNA of the CDR3 is TGTGCCAGCAGTGAAGGACAGGGACAAAACCCCGAGCAGTTCTTC. Encoded protein: CASSEGQGQNPEQFF.